Listed below are T cell receptor beta chains from one sample, sequenced in a study of blood T cell repertoires in COVID-19. The protocol was immunoSEQ multiplex PCR, while the TCRdb copy is restricted to in-frame clones and leaves out a portion. The table shows 20,000 or so clones, with approximately 85% occurring only once. Sequenced input: peripheral blood. The receptors derive from a man at least 80 years old with acute or convalescent COVID-19. The CDR3 runs from the conserved cysteine through the conserved F or W. D genes are given only for firm matches. Only some rows state a clone size, as once, few, many or a class for expanded clones.

j_gene,v_gene,abundance,len,d_gene,CDR3nt,CDR3aa
TRBJ2-7,TRBV21-1,-,18,-,TGTGCCAGCAGCAAAACTTGGGACTGCAAGTCCCAACACTACGAGCAGTACTTC,CASSKTWDCKSQHYEQYF
TRBJ2-3,TRBV5-6,few,15,-,TGTGCCAGCAGCCTGACGACAAGATACACAGATACGCAGTATTTT,CASSLTTRYTDTQYF
TRBJ2-3,TRBV19,-,16,-,TGTGCCAGTAGTATACGCACAGGGACGGGCACAGATACGCAGTATTTT,CASSIRTGTGTDTQYF
TRBJ1-1,TRBV5-4,-,17,-,TGTGCCAGCAGCTTGGGGCAGGGAGGAAGGGGCTCCACTGAAGCTTTCTTT,CASSLGQGGRGSTEAFF
TRBJ1-6,TRBV30,-,14,TRBD1,TGTGCCTGGAGTCCGGGACAGCGGGATTCACCCCTCCACTTT,CAWSPGQRDSPLHF
TRBJ1-3,TRBV9,-,15,TRBD1,TGTGCCAGCAGCCAAGTACAGGGGGCGGGAAACACCATATATTTT,CASSQVQGAGNTIYF
TRBJ2-7,TRBV5-1,-,14,-,TGCGCCAGCAGCTTGGACGCTGGGGGGTACGAGCAGTACTTC,CASSLDAGGYEQYF
TRBJ1-4,TRBV24-1,-,17,TRBD1,TGTGCCACCAGTGATCCCCCGGGACAGGGGGCGAATGAAAAACTGTTTTTT,CATSDPPGQGANEKLFF
TRBJ2-2,TRBV7-3,once,15,-,TGTGCCAGCAGCTTATCGGGACTCGACACCGGGGAGCTGTTTTTT,CASSLSGLDTGELFF
TRBJ1-2,TRBV2,-,13,-,TGTGCCAGCAGTGAAGGGAGAGACTATGGCTACACCTTC,CASSEGRDYGYTF
TRBJ1-5,TRBV3-1/TRBV3-2,once,12,-,TGTGCCAGCAGCCAAGCGTCGGAGCCCCAGCATTTT,CASSQASEPQHF
TRBJ2-5,TRBV18,-,12,-,TGTGCCAGCTCGCGTCCCCCGGAGACCCAGTACTTC,CASSRPPETQYF
TRBJ2-2,TRBV5-1,-,19,TRBD1,TGCGCCAGCCGATTAACCGGGACAGGGAATCTGGCGTTGACCGGGGAGCTGTTTTTT,CASRLTGTGNLALTGELFF
TRBJ2-1,TRBV11-1,-,15,-,TGTGCCAGCAGCCCCGGGACTGAACTATACAATGAGCAGTTCTTC,CASSPGTELYNEQFF
TRBJ2-1,TRBV13,once,15,TRBD2,TGTGCCAGCAGCCCACGGGGGGTCCTTAGCAATGAGCAGTTCTTC,CASSPRGVLSNEQFF
TRBJ1-5,TRBV6-5,-,15,-,TGTGCCAGCAGGCTTTCACAGAACAGCAATCAGCCCCAGCATTTT,CASRLSQNSNQPQHF
TRBJ2-6,TRBV7-6,-,16,TRBD1,TGTGCCAGCAGCTCCGGGACAGGGAGCGGGGCCAACGTCCTGACTTTC,CASSSGTGSGANVLTF
TRBJ1-1,TRBV27,-,15,TRBD1,TGTGCCAGCAGTCCGACAGGGGACATGAACACTGAAGCTTTCTTT,CASSPTGDMNTEAFF
TRBJ2-4,TRBV2,once,13,TRBD2,TGTGCCAGCATTGGGACTAGCGGAGTCATTCAGTACTTC,CASIGTSGVIQYF
TRBJ2-6,TRBV5-1,-,16,-,TGCGCCAGCAGCTTGTCCAGTTCCTCTGGGGCCAACGTCCTGACTTTC,CASSLSSSSGANVLTF
TRBJ1-2,TRBV3-1/TRBV3-2,once,13,-,TGTGCCAGCAGCCAAGAGGTGAGCTATGGCTACACCTTC,CASSQEVSYGYTF
TRBJ1-5,TRBV9,-,10,-,TGTGCCAGCTTTAGCGGACTTCAGCATTTT,CASFSGLQHF
TRBJ1-3,TRBV5-1,-,14,-,TGCGCCAGCAGCTTGAGCATCTCTGGAAACACCATATATTTT,CASSLSISGNTIYF
TRBJ2-1,TRBV4-2,-,16,-,TGTGCCAGCAGCCAAGTAGCAAGTTCGTCTGTGAGAGAGCAGTTCTTC,CASSQVASSSVREQFF
TRBJ2-7,TRBV5-8,-,14,TRBD2,TGTGCCAGTAACTTACTAGCGGTCCCCTACGAGCAGTACTTC,CASNLLAVPYEQYF
TRBJ2-3,TRBV7-8,-,14,-,TGTGCCAGCAGCTTCCGGGGGAGCACAGATACGCAGTATTTT,CASSFRGSTDTQYF
TRBJ2-1,TRBV7-3,-,16,TRBD2,TGTGCCAGCAGCTTAGATTTTGCTAGCGGGGGAAATGAGCAGTTCTTC,CASSLDFASGGNEQFF
TRBJ1-3,TRBV2,-,13,-,TGTGCCAGCAGGGAAAGCGGTGGAAACACCATATATTTT,CASRESGGNTIYF
TRBJ2-5,TRBV11-2,-,15,TRBD2,TGTGCCAGCAGCCCCGTAGCGGGGGTCCAAGAGACCCAGTACTTC,CASSPVAGVQETQYF
TRBJ2-4,TRBV27,-,16,-,TGTGCCAGCAGTGCGGACCCGGGGGGCCGGCGGGGCATTCAGTACTTC,CASSADPGGRRGIQYF
TRBJ2-1,TRBV6-4,-,15,TRBD1,TGTGCCAGCAGTGATTTCGGGACAGGGGTCCATGAGCAGTTCTTC,CASSDFGTGVHEQFF
TRBJ1-3,TRBV3-1/TRBV3-2,-,13,-,TGTGCCAGCAGCCAGGGCTTCGTTGGCACCATATATTTT,CASSQGFVGTIYF
TRBJ2-3,TRBV5-4,-,15,-,TGTGCCAGCAGCCCACCAGGGGGGCGCACAGATACGCAGTATTTT,CASSPPGGRTDTQYF
TRBJ2-2,TRBV5-1,-,19,TRBD2,TGCGCCAGCAGCTTGGTTGCTGCTAGCGGGGGGGCAAACACCGGGGAGCTGTTTTTT,CASSLVAASGGANTGELFF
TRBJ2-7,TRBV27,few,9,-,TGTGCCAGCAATCTGGAGCAGTACTTC,CASNLEQYF
TRBJ2-5,TRBV19,-,17,TRBD2,TGTGCCAGTAGTACAACTAGCGGGGGGACGCTTACGGAGACCCAGTACTTC,CASSTTSGGTLTETQYF
TRBJ2-3,TRBV10-3,-,14,TRBD1,TGTGCCATCAGGACAGGGGTTTCGGGAGATACGCAGTATTTT,CAIRTGVSGDTQYF
TRBJ1-1,TRBV9,-,13,-,TGTGCCAGCAGCGCCCAGGGGAGCACTGAAGCTTTCTTT,CASSAQGSTEAFF
TRBJ1-4,TRBV28,-,15,-,TGTGCCAGCAGCCGAAGGTCAGGGAGGGGTGAAAAACTGTTTTTT,CASSRRSGRGEKLFF
TRBJ1-2,TRBV30,once,13,TRBD1,TGTGCCTCCCCCGGGACAGCGAACTATGGCTACACCTTC,CASPGTANYGYTF